The rows below give T cell receptor beta chains drawn from one sample of a study of cytomegalovirus exposure and HLA in healthy donors. The data were produced by immunoSEQ multiplex PCR, yet TCRdb's version contains in-frame clones alone and is incomplete. Recorded for this sample: more than 140,000 clones. Input material: PBMCs. The receptors derive from a woman aged 18-29 years in good health and CMV-seronegative. Each CDR3 is given with its conserved first and last residue. The order of the fields is CDR3 length, J gene, V gene, D gene, CDR3 DNA, CDR3 protein. A D gene is named only where the DNA matches it firmly.

length: 16
J: TRBJ2-4
V: TRBV19
D: TRBD2
DNA: TGTGCCAGTAGTATAGTTTGGGGGGGAGGTGAAAACATTCAGTACTTC
CDR3: CASSIVWGGGENIQYF

length: 17
J: TRBJ2-7
V: TRBV5-1
D: .
DNA: TGCGCCAGCAGCTTGGGAAATCTAGCGTTAATCTCCTACGAGCAGTACTTC
CDR3: CASSLGNLALISYEQYF

length: 13
J: TRBJ1-4
V: TRBV7-9
D: .
DNA: TGTGCCAGCAGCCACCTAGGGGGTGAAAAACTGTTTTTT
CDR3: CASSHLGGEKLFF

length: 16
J: TRBJ2-1
V: TRBV2
D: TRBD2
DNA: TGTGCCAGCAGTACCTTGGGCCTAGCGGGAGCCCATGAGCAGTTCTTC
CDR3: CASSTLGLAGAHEQFF

length: 15
J: TRBJ2-7
V: TRBV27
D: TRBD1
DNA: TGTGCCAGCAGTTTCTCCCGGGACAGGAGCTACGAGCAGTACTTC
CDR3: CASSFSRDRSYEQYF

length: 14
J: TRBJ1-2
V: TRBV7-3
D: TRBD1
DNA: TGTGCCAGCAGCTTAACCCGGACAGGGTCTGGCTACACCTTC
CDR3: CASSLTRTGSGYTF

length: 16
J: TRBJ2-6
V: TRBV6-4
D: .
DNA: TGTGCCAGCAGTGACTCGAGGTCGGCTGGGGCCAACGTCCTGACTTTC
CDR3: CASSDSRSAGANVLTF

length: 13
J: TRBJ2-7
V: TRBV6-6
D: .
DNA: TGTGCCAGCAGTTACTCCCGGGTACACGAGCAGTACTTC
CDR3: CASSYSRVHEQYF

length: 17
J: TRBJ2-5
V: TRBV15
D: TRBD1
DNA: TGTGCCACCAGCACACACGGACAGGGGGCTTCTATAGAGACCCAGTACTTC
CDR3: CATSTHGQGASIETQYF

length: 17
J: TRBJ2-3
V: TRBV4-2
D: TRBD2
DNA: TGTGCCAGCAGCCAAGTTGGCGGGAGGCCCAACACAGATACGCAGTATTTT
CDR3: CASSQVGGRPNTDTQYF

length: 14
J: TRBJ2-2
V: TRBV5-1
D: .
DNA: TGCGCCAGCAGCTTGGGACAGAGCACCGGGGAGCTGTTTTTT
CDR3: CASSLGQSTGELFF

length: 15
J: TRBJ2-1
V: TRBV7-7
D: .
DNA: TGTGCTAGCAGCTTAGTTGACGGGTCCTACAATGAGCAGTTCTTC
CDR3: CASSLVDGSYNEQFF

length: 15
J: TRBJ1-1
V: TRBV5-1
D: TRBD1
DNA: TGCGCCAGCAGCTTGGGGGGGACAGCCTACCCCGGAGCTTTCTTT
CDR3: CASSLGGTAYPGAFF

length: 14
J: TRBJ2-7
V: TRBV13
D: .
DNA: TGTGCCAGCAGCCCTGGACGGGAACCCTACGAGCAGTACTTC
CDR3: CASSPGREPYEQYF

length: 14
J: TRBJ1-6
V: TRBV9
D: .
DNA: TGTGCCAGCAGCGTAGCCGACGGGAATTCACCCCTCCACTTT
CDR3: CASSVADGNSPLHF

length: 16
J: TRBJ2-7
V: TRBV5-1
D: TRBD1
DNA: TGCGCCAGCAGCTTGCGGGTGGGACAGGGGGCCTACGAGCAGTACTTC
CDR3: CASSLRVGQGAYEQYF

length: 16
J: TRBJ2-7
V: TRBV7-9
D: TRBD1
DNA: TGTGCCAGCAGCTACGGGACAGGGAGGTTTGGTAGCGAGCAGTACTTC
CDR3: CASSYGTGRFGSEQYF

length: 13
J: TRBJ2-1
V: TRBV5-1
D: TRBD2
DNA: TGCGCCAGCAGCTTGTGGCTAGCGGGGGAGCAGTTCTTC
CDR3: CASSLWLAGEQFF

length: 16
J: TRBJ1-1
V: TRBV4-1
D: TRBD1
DNA: TGCGCCAGCAGCCAGATTAGTACAGGGGAAGTCACTGAAGCTTTCTTT
CDR3: CASSQISTGEVTEAFF

length: 15
J: TRBJ1-5
V: TRBV6-5
D: .
DNA: TGTGCCAGCAGAAAAGGGCCCGAGGGTACTCAGCCCCAGCATTTT
CDR3: CASRKGPEGTQPQHF

length: 17
J: TRBJ1-1
V: TRBV30
D: TRBD1
DNA: TGTGCCTGGATCGGGGACAGGGGGCTGACTTGGAACACTGAAGCTTTCTTT
CDR3: CAWIGDRGLTWNTEAFF

length: 15
J: TRBJ1-2
V: TRBV29-1
D: TRBD1
DNA: TGCAGCGTTGAATCGGGACAGGGACTTACCTATGGCTACACCTTC
CDR3: CSVESGQGLTYGYTF

length: 17
J: TRBJ2-2
V: TRBV5-4
D: TRBD2
DNA: TGTGCCAGCAGCTTGAATCTAGCGGGAAGAAACACCGGGGAGCTGTTTTTT
CDR3: CASSLNLAGRNTGELFF

length: 13
J: TRBJ1-1
V: TRBV5-4
D: .
DNA: TGTGCCAGCAGCTCCCGACAGGAGGAAAGTCCTTTCTTT
CDR3: CASSSRQEESPFF

length: 12
J: TRBJ2-5
V: TRBV19
D: .
DNA: TGTGCCAGTAGCGTGGGCGGGGAGACCCAGTACTTC
CDR3: CASSVGGETQYF

length: 12
J: TRBJ1-5
V: TRBV29-1
D: TRBD1
DNA: TGCAGCGTTGGACAGGGAGGTCAGCCCCAGCATTTT
CDR3: CSVGQGGQPQHF

length: 16
J: TRBJ1-3
V: TRBV7-9
D: TRBD1
DNA: TGTGCCAGCAGCTTCGGGACAGGGCAGGCTGGAAACACCATATATTTT
CDR3: CASSFGTGQAGNTIYF

length: 13
J: TRBJ2-1
V: TRBV6-5
D: .
DNA: TGTGCCAGCACTAGGGACTTTATTAATGAGCAGTTCTTC
CDR3: CASTRDFINEQFF